The 26 T cell receptor beta chains reported below all come from one sample, sequenced in a study of T cells after yellow fever vaccination. MiXCR, applied by TCRdb to the 5' RACE reads, yields one record per CDR3 protein. Found here are some 560,000 distinct CDR3 sequences, about 19% of them singletons; the top ten hold 14%. Sequenced material: PBMCs, taken 15 days after the yellow fever booster vaccination. Source of these receptors: a man younger than 45 who received the YFV17D yellow fever vaccine.

This clonotype has ten or more counts. The chain has TRBV18 and TRBJ2-1; TRBD1 or TRBD2 may be the D gene (5 bases each). V dropped 3 bases and J dropped 4 bases, with 7 bases sitting between them. The germline V gene has CDR1 KGHSH and CDR2 LQKENI. CDR3 size: 13 residues. The CDR3: CASSPGPYNEQFF. The CDR3 coding sequence is TGTGCCAGCTCACCGGGACCGTACAATGAGCAGTTCTTC.

In this sample, this clonotype turned up a few times. The rearrangement uses TRBV15 and TRBJ2-1, with D maybe TRBD2 (6 bases). Germline V gene data show CDR1 as LNHNV and CDR2 as YYDKDF (reference sequence). This CDR3 has 15 residues. V shed 5 bases and J shed 1 base, with 12 bases lying between them. CDR3 in DNA: TGTGCCACCAGCGGAGGCCGGGAGTCCTACAATGAGCAGTTCTTC. It translates to CATSGGRESYNEQFF.

The chain couples TRBV20-1 to TRBJ2-7; 7 bases map to TRBD2. V shed 6 bases and J 2 bases; nucleotides not matched to a gene: 13. Germline CDR1 reads DFQATT; CDR2 reads SNEGSKA (reference sequence). This CDR3 is 15 amino acids long. DNA of the CDR3: TGCAGTGCCCGGGAGCGGGACGGGAGAACCTACGAGCAGTACTTC. Its protein is CSARERDGRTYEQYF.

A few counts support this clonotype. V and J are TRBV15 and TRBJ2-7; D remains unclear. Between the trimmed V and J ends, which lost 0 bases and 3 bases, there was a span of 6 bases. Germline V gene data show CDR1 as LNHNV and CDR2 as YYDKDF (reference sequence). The CDR3 consists of 13 residues. The CDR3 reads CATSREANYEQYF. Written as DNA, the CDR3 is TGTGCCACCAGCAGAGAAGCGAACTACGAGCAGTACTTC.

This clonotype was detected ten times or more. The chain has TRBV20-1 and TRBJ2-7, with 9 bases fitting TRBD2. V gave up 6 bases and J gave up 3 bases; unmatched junction bases: 9. The CDR3 length is 14 residues. Germline CDR1 reads DFQATT; CDR2 reads SNEGSKA (reference sequence). The CDR3 loop reads CSAPTSGPIYEQYF. As DNA, the CDR3 is TGCAGTGCGCCCACTAGCGGGCCGATCTACGAGCAGTACTTC.

Only a few counts were recorded for this clonotype. The rearrangement joins TRBV20-1 to TRBJ2-2; D unclear. Germline assignment: CDR1 DFQATT and CDR2 SNEGSKA (reference sequence). The V end was cut by 3 bases, the J end by 0 bases, with 11 bases between. The CDR3 is 15 residues long. DNA of the CDR3: TGCAGTGCTAGGGACCCTACGACGAACACCGGGGAGCTGTTTTTT. Its protein product is CSARDPTTNTGELFF.

The rearrangement links TRBV7-8 to TRBJ2-1; TRBD2 aligns across 10 bases. Per the germline V gene, CDR1 is SGHVS and CDR2 is FQNEAQ. V shed 5 bases, J shed 7 bases, and the junction held 8 bases outside the gene matches. CDR3 size: 15 residues. CDR3: CASSVLAGSPNEQFF. CDR3 nucleotides: TGTGCCAGCAGCGTACTAGCGGGAAGCCCAAATGAGCAGTTCTTC. The full variable domain, rest sourced from reference TRBV7-8 and TRBJ2-1, is GAGVSQSPRYKVAKRGQDVALRCDPISGHVSLFWYQQALGQGPEFLTYFQNEAQLDKSGLPSDRFFAERPEGSVSTLKIQRTQQEDSAVYLCASSVLAGSPNEQFFGPGTRLTVL.

CDR3 in amino acids: CASSIEGLTEQYF. CDR3 bases: TGTGCCAGCAGTATTGAGGGCTTAACCGAGCAGTACTTC. This chain connects TRBV2 to TRBJ2-7; TRBD2 is a possible D gene (5 bases). V was cut by 5 bases and J by 6 bases, with 14 bases left in between. Looked up from germline, CDR1 is SNHLY and CDR2 is FYNNEI. The CDR3 consists of 13 residues.

This clonotype showed up just a few times. This rearrangement joins TRBV7-2 to TRBJ2-7; D is possibly TRBD1 (6 bases). The CDR3 extends over 15 amino acids. The germline V gene encodes CDR1 SGHTA and CDR2 FQGNSA. V was pared by 3 bases and J by 2 bases, with 14 bases between. The CDR3 DNA sequence: TGTGCCAGCAGCTTCCAGACAGGCCCAACCTACGAGCAGTACTTC. It specifies CASSFQTGPTYEQYF.

The chain couples TRBV7-9 to TRBJ2-3, with TRBD2 matching 8 bases. Germline lookup yields CDR1 SEHNR and CDR2 FQNEAQ (reference sequence). The CDR3 sequence is 16 residues long. With 6 bases clipped from V and 0 bases from J, the junction kept 8 bases outside the gene matches. CDR3: CASSGLSGSSTDTQYF. The CDR3 DNA follows: TGTGCCAGCAGTGGTCTGAGCGGGAGTAGCACAGATACGCAGTATTTT.

There are a few counts of this clonotype. V and J are TRBV10-3 and TRBJ2-3; 13 bases agree with TRBD2. The CDR3 spans 18 residues. V lost 6 bases and J lost 0; bases outside the gene matches: 9. From germline, CDR1 is ENHRY and CDR2 SYGVKD. The CDR3 here is CAISGGLAGVSSTDTQYF. CDR3 nucleotides: TGTGCCATCAGCGGAGGACTAGCGGGAGTTTCTAGCACAGATACGCAGTATTTT.

This chain joins TRBV30 and TRBJ2-3; D gene uncertain. There are 15 residues in the CDR3. Germline V CDR1 and CDR2: GTSNPN, SVGIG (reference sequence). V shed 4 bases and J shed 2 bases, with 16 bases lying between them. The CDR3 DNA follows: TGTGCCTGGACAAAAGGGCTAAGTTTCACAGATACGCAGTATTTT. It specifies CAWTKGLSFTDTQYF.

The chain has TRBV10-3 and TRBJ2-5; a weak D match, TRBD1 (6 bases). CDR3 length equals 15 residues. CDR1 ENHRY and CDR2 SYGVKD come from the germline V gene. The V end lost 6 bases, the J end lost 5 bases, and 19 bases lay between the germline ends. CDR3 bases: TGTGCCATCAGGCCGGACGTCCAGGGGCAGGAGACCCAGTACTTC. This encodes CAIRPDVQGQETQYF.

This clonotype was found a few times. This chain connects TRBV3-1 to TRBJ1-2, with a possible D match to TRBD1 (5 bases). Per the germline V gene, CDR1 is LGHDT and CDR2 is YNNKEL (reference sequence). V shed 0 bases and J shed 11 bases, with 25 bases lying between them. There are 17 residues in the CDR3. The CDR3 DNA sequence: TGTGCCAGCAGCCAAGAAACGCCCGGACGATGGGGCAGTGGGTACACCTTC. This translates into CASSQETPGRWGSGYTF.

This clonotype has a handful of counts. The gene calls are TRBV20-1 and TRBJ2-3; TRBD2 matches 7 bases. This CDR3 is built from 17 residues. V dropped 3 bases and J dropped 4; count of bases not matched to a gene: 16. Germline V CDR1 and CDR2: DFQATT, SNEGSKA (reference sequence). CDR3 nucleotide sequence: TGCAGTGCTAGGGTCATAGAAGGAAGCGGGACGGCAGATACGCAGTATTTT. Its protein product is CSARVIEGSGTADTQYF.

The table lists this clonotype with a few counts. This chain connects TRBV11-2 to TRBJ2-7; D might be TRBD2 (6 bases). The germline V and J ends were trimmed by 5 bases and 6 bases, with 23 bases remaining between them. Germline V lookup: CDR1 SGHAT, CDR2 FQNNGV. The CDR3 consists of 16 residues. The CDR3 DNA reads TGTGCCAGCAGCCGTGGGAGGACTACCATTTGGGGCGAGCAGTACTTC. It codes for CASSRGRTTIWGEQYF.

This chain uses TRBV9 with TRBJ1-1; D is uncertain. V was shortened by 0 bases and J by 0 bases, with 12 bases between the two germline ends. The CDR3 length is 16 residues. Germline V gives CDR1 SGDLS, CDR2 YYNGEE. The CDR3: CASSVGPTRLNTEAFF. The CDR3 coding sequence is TGTGCCAGCAGCGTAGGTCCCACCCGCCTGAACACTGAAGCTTTCTTT.

This clonotype was counted between two and nine times. J is TRBJ2-7 and V is TRBV5-1; TRBD1 or TRBD2 may be the D gene (6 bases each). The V gene's germline CDR1 is SGHRS and CDR2 YFSETQ. V lost 0 bases and J 6 bases, leaving 13 bases between the germline ends. The CDR3 runs to 14 residues. The CDR3 sequence is CASSLAVGGGEQYF. The CDR3 DNA follows: TGCGCCAGCAGCTTGGCCGTGGGGGGCGGCGAGCAGTACTTC.

This chain connects TRBV5-5 to TRBJ1-5; 9 bases agree with TRBD1. The CDR3 sequence is 15 residues long. CDR1 and CDR2 (germline): SGHKS, YYEKEE (reference sequence). V trimming: 0 bases; J trimming: 7 bases; junction bases outside the gene matches: 5. CDR3 loop: CASSLVGQGGQPQHF. The CDR3 DNA sequence: TGTGCCAGCAGCTTGGTGGGACAGGGAGGCCAGCCCCAGCATTTT.

This clonotype has a handful of counts. The chain carries TRBV20-1 and TRBJ1-4; maybe TRBD1 (6 bases). The CDR3 sequence is 12 residues long. V lost 5 bases, J lost 8 bases, and 12 bases lay in between. Germline CDR1 and CDR2: DFQATT and SNEGSKA (reference sequence). DNA for the CDR3: TGCAGTGCTCGGGGGCGAACGGAAAAACTGTTTTTT. This encodes CSARGRTEKLFF.

V usage is TRBV10-3 and J usage is TRBJ2-4; possibly TRBD1 for D (6 bases). V was shortened by 3 bases and J by 9 bases, with 12 bases between the two germline ends. This CDR3 has 13 residues. Germline V gives CDR1 ENHRY, CDR2 SYGVKD. CDR3 nucleotides: TGTGCCATCAGTGAAGGAGAAGGGGGCATTCAGTACTTC. Its protein is CAISEGEGGIQYF.

V and J are TRBV6-5 and TRBJ2-3; 10 bases are a match to TRBD2. This CDR3 comprises 16 residues. In germline, CDR1 is MNHEY, CDR2 SVGAGI. Trimming took 0 bases from V and 2 from J; bases not matched to a gene: 2. The CDR3 loop reads CASSYSLAGATDTQYF. CDR3 sequence (DNA): TGTGCCAGCAGTTACTCCCTAGCGGGAGCCACAGATACGCAGTATTTT.

This clonotype was seen a few times. The chain has TRBV29-1 and TRBJ2-5; no clear D. The CDR3 loop spans 13 amino acids. Germline lookup yields CDR1 SQVTM and CDR2 ANQGSEA. V gave up 5 bases and J gave up 4 bases, with 14 bases separating them. CDR3 bases: TGCAGCGTTTCCCGATCGAGTGGAGAGACCCAGTACTTC. The encoded protein is CSVSRSSGETQYF. The full variable domain, rest sourced from reference TRBV29-1 and TRBJ2-5, is SAVISQKPSRDICQRGTSLTIQCQVDSQVTMMFWYRQQPGQSLTLIATANQGSEATYESGFVIDKFPISRPNLTFSTLTVSNMSPEDSSIYLCSVSRSSGETQYFGPGTRLLVL.

This clonotype occurred a few times. V usage is TRBV20-1 and J usage is TRBJ2-3; TRBD2 is a possible D gene (5 bases). CDR1 and CDR2 (germline): DFQATT, SNEGSKA (reference sequence). V was clipped by 1 base and J by 2 bases, with 10 bases between them. The CDR3 consists of 14 residues. CDR3 sequence (DNA): TGCAGTGCTAGAGTTGCAGCGGACACAGATACGCAGTATTTT. Encoded protein: CSARVAADTDTQYF.

This clonotype was seen repeatedly, ten times or more. This rearrangement joins TRBV7-3 to TRBJ2-1, with D hard to call. V gave up 0 bases and J gave up 0 bases, with 6 bases separating them. The V gene's germline CDR1 is SGHTA and CDR2 FQGTGA. The CDR3 is 15 amino acids. The CDR3 nucleotides are TGTGCCAGCAGCTTAACGTATGGCTCCTACAATGAGCAGTTCTTC. This encodes CASSLTYGSYNEQFF.

This clonotype was observed a handful of times. V gene TRBV7-9 combines with J gene TRBJ2-1; 7 bases agree with TRBD2. Germline CDR1 and CDR2: SEHNR and FQNEAQ (reference sequence). The length of the CDR3 is 14 residues. V dropped 0 bases and J dropped 4; count of bases not matched to a gene: 0. CDR3 sequence (DNA): TGTGCCAGCAGCTTAGCTAGCGGGTACAATGAGCAGTTCTTC. Translation: CASSLASGYNEQFF.